Listed below are T cell receptor beta chains from one sample, sequenced in a study of T cells in Graves' hyperthyroidism and ophthalmopathy. Via MiXCR, TCRdb re-called the multiplex PCR reads, giving one row per CDR3 protein. The table lists 660,000 or so distinct CDR3 sequences, about 20% of them singletons. Sequencing was carried out using blood. These receptors were taken from a man under 40 with Graves' ophthalmopathy. Both conserved end residues are part of each CDR3. The order of the fields is V gene, J gene, clone size, D gene, CDR3 protein, CDR3 DNA. A D gene is named only where the DNA matches it firmly. Expanded clones get a size class; other rows say once, few or many, or leave the size out.

>TRBV25-1|TRBJ2-1|.|.
CASSEWERNNEQFF
TGTGCCAGCAGTGAGTGGGAAAGGAACAATGAGCAGTTCTTC
>TRBV11-2|TRBJ2-7|.|TRBD1
CASSLGTGVDEQYF
TGTGCCAGCAGTTTAGGGACAGGGGTCGACGAGCAGTACTTC
>TRBV18|TRBJ2-2|few|.
CASSPPDRMWELFF
TGTGCCAGCTCACCACCGGACAGAATGTGGGAGCTGTTTTTT
>TRBV2|TRBJ2-3|few|TRBD2
CASSATPTSGPTDTQYF
TGTGCCAGCAGCGCTACTCCCACTAGCGGGCCCACAGATACGCAGTATTTT
>TRBV7-3|TRBJ1-1|few|.
CASSLTFSDMNTEAFF
TGTGCCAGCAGCTTAACGTTTTCCGATATGAACACTGAAGCTTTCTTT
>TRBV6-5|TRBJ2-7|few|.
CASSYIGQPAYEQYF
TGTGCCAGCAGTTACATAGGACAGCCAGCCTACGAGCAGTACTTC
>TRBV24-1|TRBJ2-5|few|TRBD2
CATSANSAGGPGETQYF
TGTGCCACCAGTGCAAACTCAGCGGGAGGGCCGGGAGAGACCCAGTACTTC
>TRBV6-2/TRBV6-3|TRBJ2-5|few|TRBD1
CASSYSATGIGETQYF
TGTGCCAGCAGTTACTCCGCGACAGGGATTGGTGAGACCCAGTACTTC
>TRBV3-1|TRBJ1-2|many|.
CASSQDYRREGYTF
TGTGCCAGCAGCCAAGATTATCGCAGGGAAGGCTACACCTTC
>TRBV20-1|TRBJ1-1|.|TRBD1
CSATDRGPTEAFF
TGCAGTGCCACGGACAGGGGCCCCACTGAAGCTTTCTTT
>TRBV2|TRBJ2-7|.|.
CATETRQGRSEQYF
TGTGCCACCGAGACGCGCCAGGGAAGGAGCGAGCAGTACTTC
>TRBV24-1|TRBJ2-1|once|.
CATSGEYEQFF
TGTGCCACCAGTGGCGAGTACGAGCAGTTCTTC
>TRBV5-1|TRBJ2-7|many|TRBD2
CASSLGPGTGGYEQYF
TGCGCCAGCAGCTTGGGCCCCGGGACGGGAGGCTACGAGCAGTACTTC
>TRBV4-2|TRBJ2-5|.|TRBD1
CASSQGQGAEETQYF
TGTGCCAGCAGCCAGGGACAGGGGGCGGAGGAGACCCAGTACTTC
>TRBV7-2|TRBJ2-1|.|.
CASLGAGRIEQFF
TGTGCCAGCCTCGGGGCGGGACGAATAGAGCAGTTCTTC
>TRBV2|TRBJ2-1|many|.
CASSEAPGANEQFF
TGTGCCAGCAGTGAAGCGCCAGGGGCCAATGAGCAGTTCTTC
>TRBV27|TRBJ1-1|.|.
CASSHPRATEAFF
TGTGCCAGCAGCCACCCGCGCGCCACTGAAGCTTTCTTT
>TRBV20-1|TRBJ1-2|.|TRBD1
CGALLKGGTDYGYTF
TGCGGTGCTTTACTCAAAGGCGGGACAGACTATGGCTACACCTTC
>TRBV5-1|TRBJ2-5|.|.
CASSLGDTVYQETQYF
TGCGCCAGCAGCTTAGGGGACACCGTGTACCAAGAGACCCAGTACTTC
>TRBV7-9|TRBJ1-2|few|TRBD1
CASSSLSGQGGYGYTF
TGTGCCAGCAGCTCCTTATCCGGACAGGGAGGCTATGGCTACACCTTC
>TRBV15|TRBJ1-2|few|.
CATSSNTYYGYTF
TGTGCCACCAGCAGCAACACGTACTATGGCTACACCTTC
>TRBV7-9|TRBJ1-3|many|TRBD1
CASSADRASGNTIYF
TGTGCCAGCAGCGCCGACAGGGCGTCTGGAAACACCATATATTTT
>TRBV3-1|TRBJ2-2|.|.
CASSHRRNTGELFF
TGTGCCAGCAGCCACAGGCGGAACACCGGGGAGCTGTTTTTT
>TRBV20-1|TRBJ2-2|.|.
CSARGDLTNTGELFF
TGCAGTGCTCGCGGAGACCTTACCAACACCGGGGAGCTGTTTTTT
>TRBV3-1|TRBJ2-3|many|TRBD2
CASSRPGLGVAQYF
TGTGCCAGCAGCCGTCCGGGACTAGGGGTGGCGCAGTATTTT
>TRBV5-1|TRBJ1-1|few|.
CASSPQSSLNTEAFF
TGCGCCAGCAGCCCCCAGTCCAGTCTGAACACTGAAGCTTTCTTT
>TRBV7-9|TRBJ1-1|many|.
CASSSHRGPTEAFF
TGTGCCAGCAGCTCCCACCGGGGGCCCACTGAAGCTTTCTTT
>TRBV6-5|TRBJ1-2|many|.
CASSYSQSEGVIYGYTF
TGTGCCAGCAGTTACTCCCAGTCGGAGGGGGTTATCTATGGCTACACCTTC